This record concerns one T cell receptor beta chain sequence. Its specificity is unknown. The entry originates in a study of blood T cells in healthy people across ages. Healthy Russian Caucasian donors spanned ages about 6 to 100 years. Broader study findings: CMV status of donors was unknown, possibly confounding expanded clonotype changes.

The second PCR ran about 6 to 12 cycles with a sample-barcoded 5' primer and J-beta primers. TCRdb fed the 5' RACE reads into MiXCR, producing one record per CDR3 protein. In the table there are roughly 2 million distinct CDR3 sequences, around half of which are singletons. Germline loops: CDR1 SGDLS, CDR2 YYNGEE. J was trimmed by 5 bases and V by 3 bases; bases with no gene match: 5. The CDR3 consists of 16 residues. The chain couples TRBV9 to TRBJ1-6, with 10 bases lining up with TRBD1. The material sequenced was blood. The receptor comes from a woman in her 40s in good health. Here the CDR3 DNA reads TGTGCCAGCAGCGGAGGAGGGACAGGGGATAATTCACCCCTCCACTTT. Its protein is CASSGGGTGDNSPLHF.